The next 22 T cell receptor beta chains were all read from a single sample in a study of blood T cell repertoires in COVID-19. TCRdb keeps only in-frame clones here, not all; method: immunoSEQ multiplex PCR. The profile covers 35,000 to 50,000 clones, with 76% appearing a single time and 8.5% taken by the ten largest. The sequencing input was peripheral blood. These receptors all come from a man aged 65-85 years with active or convalescent COVID-19.

J is TRBJ1-2 and V is TRBV28; 7 bases are shared with TRBD1. V lost 7 bases and J lost 6; bases outside the gene matches: 8. CDR3 size: 13 residues. Germline loops: CDR1 MDHEN, CDR2 SYDVKM. CDR3 in DNA: TGTGCCAGCAAATTGGGACAGAAGGATGGCTACACCTTC. It codes for CASKLGQKDGYTF.

The genes are TRBV7-2 and TRBJ1-4, with 10 bases identical to TRBD1. This CDR3 comprises 14 residues. Looked up from germline, CDR1 is SGHTA and CDR2 is FQGNSA. V was clipped by 5 bases and J by 8 bases; unmatched bases: 5. The CDR3 DNA sequence: TGTGCCAGCAGCATCGACAGGGGGCTAGAAAAACTGTTTTTT. Amino acids: CASSIDRGLEKLFF.

This chain uses TRBV28 with TRBJ1-2; 12 bases map to TRBD1. This CDR3 has 15 residues. Per germline, CDR1 MDHEN and CDR2 SYDVKM. V lost 8 bases and J lost 6; bases outside the gene matches: 10. CDR3 sequence (DNA): TGTGCCAGCGTTACCCGGGACAGGGGGCGAAATGGCTACACCTTC. Translation gives CASVTRDRGRNGYTF.

For the CDR3, the DNA is TGTGCCAGCAGTACCTCGGGACAGAGTAATGAAAAACTGTTTTTT. Translated: CASSTSGQSNEKLFF. V and J are TRBV6-6 and TRBJ1-4; the match to TRBD1 covers 7 bases. J was trimmed by 4 bases and V by 5 bases; bases with no gene match: 7. The germline V gene encodes CDR1 MNHNY and CDR2 SVGAGI (reference sequence). The CDR3 consists of 15 residues.

This chain connects TRBV28 to TRBJ1-3; 7 nucleotides line up with TRBD1. The CDR3 contains 15 residues. Germline CDR1 reads MDHEN; CDR2 reads SYDVKM. V trimming: 4 bases; J trimming: 0 bases; junction bases outside the gene matches: 3. This chain's CDR3 is CASSSGGNSGNTIYF. The DNA for the CDR3 is TGTGCCAGCAGTTCAGGGGGTAACTCTGGAAACACCATATATTTT.

The chain combines TRBV6-5 with TRBJ2-5; 8 nucleotides match TRBD2. This CDR3 contains 14 residues. V shed 5 bases, J shed 5 bases, and the junction held 7 bases outside the gene matches. CDR1 is MNHEY, CDR2 SVGAGI, per germline. The CDR3 loop reads CASSQIAGSETQYF. CDR3 DNA sequence: TGTGCCAGCAGTCAAATAGCGGGGTCGGAGACCCAGTACTTC.

The rearrangement uses TRBV5-1 and TRBJ2-7; TRBD2 is a possible D gene (6 bases). V was pared by 6 bases and J by 1 base, with 17 bases between. Germline lookup yields CDR1 SGHRS and CDR2 YFSETQ. The CDR3 has 15 residues. Here the CDR3 reads CASKGGTEVSYEQYF. The CDR3 DNA reads TGCGCCAGCAAGGGCGGGACGGAAGTTTCCTACGAGCAGTACTTC.

The chain employs TRBV19 and TRBJ1-1; D is undetermined. The CDR3 loop spans 13 amino acids. Germline V CDR1 and CDR2: LNHDA, SQIVND (reference sequence). V lost 4 bases to trimming and J lost 6 bases, with 12 bases between them. Written as DNA, the CDR3 is TGTGCCAGTAGTAGGAGGGTTGGTGCTGAAGCTTTCTTT. This gives the protein CASSRRVGAEAFF.

This chain uses TRBV30 with TRBJ2-5; maybe TRBD2 (5 bases). Germline V CDR1 and CDR2: GTSNPN, SVGIG (reference sequence). The length of the CDR3 is 13 residues. Deletions cut 0 bases from V and 5 bases from J, with 10 bases between. The CDR3 protein is CAWSVDYRETQYF. CDR3 DNA sequence: TGTGCCTGGAGTGTAGACTATAGGGAGACCCAGTACTTC.

The sample holds a few counts of this clone. V and J are TRBV4-1 and TRBJ1-6, with unresolved D. Germline V lookup: CDR1 MGHRA, CDR2 YSYEKL. This CDR3 spans 15 amino acids. V was clipped by 1 base and J by 5 bases, with 9 bases between them. The CDR3 is CASSQGRGDNSPLHF. Written as DNA, the CDR3 is TGCGCCAGCAGCCAAGGACGGGGAGATAATTCACCCCTCCACTTT.

The chain is built from TRBV7-6 and TRBJ1-6, with D perhaps TRBD1 (6 bases). The CDR3 sequence is 16 residues long. The V and J ends lost 2 bases and 10 bases respectively, with 18 bases between them. The germline V gene encodes CDR1 SGHVS and CDR2 FNYEAQ. The CDR3 here is CASSLSSQGRRSPLHF. In DNA, the CDR3 is TGTGCCAGCAGCTTATCCAGCCAGGGGAGACGCTCACCCCTCCACTTT.

This chain connects TRBV7-2 to TRBJ1-2, with D hard to call. Germline V gene data show CDR1 as SGHTA and CDR2 as FQGNSA. V was shortened by 5 bases and J by 8 bases, with 18 bases between the two germline ends. The CDR3 covers 14 residues. The CDR3 coding sequence is TGTGCCAGCAGCAAGACCGGGATAGAAGGAGGCTACACCTTC. Translating it yields CASSKTGIEGGYTF.

The chain has TRBV27 and TRBJ2-1, with D perhaps TRBD1 (6 bases). Germline CDR1 reads MNHEY; CDR2 reads SMNVEV (reference sequence). V was trimmed by 5 bases and J by 6 bases, leaving 20 bases between them. The CDR3 runs 16 residues. The CDR3: CASSATNREPPNEQFF. For the CDR3, the DNA is TGTGCCAGCAGTGCTACCAACAGGGAGCCCCCCAATGAGCAGTTCTTC.

This chain joins TRBV7-8 and TRBJ2-4; tentatively, D is TRBD1 (6 bases). The germline CDR1 and CDR2 sequences are SGHVS and FQNEAQ. The CDR3 contains 12 residues. Trimming removed 3 bases at V and 12 bases at J, with 12 bases between. CDR3 nucleotides: TGTGCCAGCAGCTTTGGTTGGGACACTCAGTACTTC. Translated: CASSFGWDTQYF.

The V and J genes are TRBV6-5 and TRBJ2-1; weak D call: TRBD2 (6 bases). V shed 7 bases and J shed 7 bases, with 17 bases lying between them. The CDR3 has 14 amino acids. Germline CDR1 reads MNHEY; CDR2 reads SVGAGI. CDR3 DNA sequence: TGTGCCAGCACCCGAGGAGGGATAGGGAATGAGCAGTTCTTC. It encodes CASTRGGIGNEQFF.

The genes are TRBV10-3 and TRBJ1-1; 8 positions match TRBD1. Germline V gene data show CDR1 as ENHRY and CDR2 as SYGVKD. The V and J ends lost 8 bases and 2 bases, in that order; junction bases with no gene match: 1. The length of the CDR3 is 12 residues. The DNA of the CDR3 is TGTGCCATCGGACAGGGTAACACTGAAGCTTTCTTT. It translates to CAIGQGNTEAFF.

The chain joins TRBV6-5 to TRBJ1-2, with a weak D call TRBD1 (5 bases). Trimming took off 2 bases at V and 7 bases at J, with 14 bases between the two ends. The CDR3 totals 14 residues. Per the germline V gene, CDR1 is MNHEY and CDR2 is SVGAGI. CDR3 amino acids: CASSYGVGLGGYTF. CDR3 bases: TGTGCCAGCAGTTACGGGGTGGGGCTCGGTGGCTACACCTTC.

This clone was picked up a small number of times. The V call is TRBV21-1, the J call TRBJ1-1; TRBD1 was called by the table and not checked on the DNA. TRBV21-1 is deemed a pseudogene. The CDR3 length is 15 residues. This chain's CDR3 is CASSNTQGRTTEAFF. The CDR3 coding sequence is TGTGCCAGCAGCAATACACAGGGGCGGACCACTGAAGCTTTCTTT.

The chain combines TRBV28 with TRBJ2-1; TRBD1 aligns across 8 bases. The CDR3 totals 15 residues. With 5 bases clipped from V and 6 bases from J, the junction kept 9 bases outside the gene matches. Germline values: CDR1 MDHEN, CDR2 SYDVKM. The CDR3 here is CASSGQGTSRNEQFF. Here the CDR3 DNA reads TGTGCCAGCAGTGGACAGGGAACCTCCCGCAATGAGCAGTTCTTC.

V and J are TRBV12-3 or TRBV12-4 and TRBJ2-1; the match to TRBD2 covers 11 bases. The CDR3 runs to 13 residues. V shed 2 bases, J shed 11 bases, and the junction held 2 bases outside the gene matches. The CDR3 DNA reads as TGTGCCAGCAGTTTACCTAGCGGGGGGCAGCAGTTCTTC. Protein: CASSLPSGGQQFF.

The chain is built from TRBV27 and TRBJ1-6; 7 nucleotides agree with TRBD1. This CDR3 comprises 16 residues. Losses at the gene ends were 6 bases for V and 6 bases for J; bases not matched to a gene: 11. The germline V gene encodes CDR1 MNHEY and CDR2 SMNVEV (reference sequence). DNA for the CDR3: TGTGCCAGCAGCCTCTACGGACAGGTTCTTAATTCACCCCTCCACTTT. Its protein product is CASSLYGQVLNSPLHF.

This clone was seen just once. The chain recombines TRBV5-1 with TRBJ2-3; TRBD2 aligns across 7 bases. The V gene end was trimmed by 3 bases and the J gene end by 5 bases; junction bases not matched to a gene: 9. This CDR3 region has 15 residues. Germline V gene sequence: CDR1 SGHRS, CDR2 YFSETQ. The CDR3 loop is CASSSERGLRDTQYF. As DNA, the CDR3 is TGCGCCAGCAGCTCCGAGCGGGGTTTAAGAGATACGCAGTATTTT.